This entry describes one T cell receptor beta chain. Its cognate antigen is unknown. This sample was included in a study of identical twins. TCRdb re-called the 5' RACE reads through MiXCR, storing one row per CDR3 protein. The table lists roughly 1.6 million distinct CDR3 sequences, around 33% of them singletons. Whole-study findings and limits: Conclusions relied on cross-sectional statistical analysis, not following the same donors. It was possible that invariant MAIT and iNKT cells partly confounded the zero-insertion analyses.

The CDR3 runs to 12 residues. Germline V gene lookup returns CDR1 MDHEN and CDR2 SYDVKM. Trimming stripped 6 bases from V and 1 base from J, with 7 bases between. This sequence joins TRBV28 and TRBJ2-7; no reliable D call. Sequencing used cord blood. This clonotype originated in a newborn girl in good health. The CDR3 DNA sequence: TGTGCCAGCAGGGCGGTTTCCTACGAGCAGTACTTC. As protein: CASRAVSYEQYF. The variable domain in full, with the rest retrieved from reference TRBV28 and TRBJ2-7, is DVKVTQSSRYLVKRTGEKVFLECVQDMDHENMFWYRQDPGLGLRLIYFSYDVKMKEKGDIPEGYSVSREKKERFSLILESASTNQTSMYLCASRAVSYEQYFGPGTRLTVT.